One sample yielded the 29 T cell receptor beta chains listed below, sequenced in a study of T cells in Graves' hyperthyroidism and ophthalmopathy. It was RNA transcripts that yielded the amplified TCR beta CDR3 regions. The TCR CDR3 first-round RT-PCR relied on the HTBI primer set. TCRdb re-called the multiplex PCR reads with MiXCR, one entry per CDR3 protein. In the table there are around 600,000 distinct CDR3 sequences, 14% of which are singletons. The material sequenced was blood. These TCRs come from a woman younger than 35 with Graves' ophthalmopathy.

This clonotype was recorded many times. The chain uses TRBV3-1 and TRBJ1-1, with D possibly TRBD1 on 6 matching bases. The ends were cut back, 2 bases at V and 5 bases at J, with 9 bases in the middle. CDR3 length equals 13 residues. Germline values: CDR1 LGHDT, CDR2 YNNKEL (reference sequence). The chain's CDR3 is CASSQRDMTEAFF. The CDR3 DNA sequence: TGTGCCAGCAGCCAAAGGGACATGACTGAAGCTTTCTTT.

V and J are TRBV5-1 and TRBJ1-4; D call uncertain. The germline V gene encodes CDR1 SGHRS and CDR2 YFSETQ. The length of the CDR3 is 14 residues. Between the trimmed V and J ends, which lost 3 bases and 8 bases, there was a span of 14 bases. CDR3 coding DNA: TGCGCCAGCAGCTCAGACTTGAGTTTAGAAAAACTGTTTTTT. Its translation is CASSSDLSLEKLFF. The full variable domain, with the rest looked up from reference TRBV5-1 and TRBJ1-4, is KAGVTQTPRYLIKTRGQQVTLSCSPISGHRSVSWYQQTPGQGLQFLFEYFSETQRNKGNFPGRFSGRQFSNSRSEMNVSTLELGDSALYLCASSSDLSLEKLFFGSGTQLSVL.

V usage is TRBV11-3 and J usage is TRBJ2-3; a possible D gene is TRBD2 (6 bases). The CDR3 is 14 residues long. Per germline, CDR1 SGHNT and CDR2 YENEEA. The V end lost 6 bases, the J end lost 1 base, and 11 bases lay between the germline ends. The CDR3 protein is CASRPWGGTDTQYF. The CDR3 bases are TGTGCCAGCAGGCCCTGGGGGGGCACAGATACGCAGTATTTT.

This clonotype was picked up many times. The chain employs TRBV18 and TRBJ2-3; 8 bases fit TRBD2. CDR3 length: 15 amino acids. The ends lost 0 bases at V and 4 bases at J; junction bases unmatched: 3. Germline values: CDR1 KGHSH, CDR2 LQKENI. Here the CDR3 reads CASSPPGLGSDTQYF. CDR3 bases: TGTGCCAGCTCACCACCGGGACTAGGCTCAGATACGCAGTATTTT.

This clonotype was counted at least ten times. The J gene is TRBJ2-7, the V gene TRBV11-2; no clear D gene. Deletions cut 0 bases from V and 4 bases from J, with 7 bases between. CDR1 is SGHAT and CDR2 is FQNNGV in the germline V gene. The CDR3 spans 13 residues. The CDR3 region has the DNA TGTGCCAGCAGCTTAGATCCACGATACGAGCAGTACTTC. This codes for CASSLDPRYEQYF.

This clonotype was counted many times. The chain has TRBV28 and TRBJ1-6; 11 bases are a match to TRBD1. Germline CDR1 MDHEN, CDR2 SYDVKM. V was pared by 2 bases and J by 14 bases, with 8 bases of the junction left unmatched. The CDR3 is 15 residues long. DNA for the CDR3: TGTGCCAGCAGTTTAAGGGGGACAGGGGGAACAGCCCTCCACTTT. The encoded protein is CASSLRGTGGTALHF.

There are many counts of this clonotype. The gene calls are TRBV7-3 and TRBJ2-3; possibly TRBD2 for D (5 bases). Germline V gene data show CDR1 as SGHTA and CDR2 as FQGTGA. V was clipped by 5 bases and J by 8 bases, with 14 bases between them. The CDR3 runs to 13 residues. The CDR3 here is CASSPSDSLTQYF. The CDR3 DNA reads TGTGCCAGCAGCCCTTCGGACTCCCTTACGCAGTATTTT.

This clonotype was seen ten or more times. J is TRBJ1-5 and V is TRBV24-1; D call uncertain. CDR3 length equals 14 residues. V was cut by 4 bases and J by 0 bases, with 6 bases left in between. Germline V CDR1 and CDR2: KGHDR, SFDVKD. CDR3 region: CATSDGASNQPQHF. CDR3 in DNA: TGTGCCACCAGTGACGGAGCTAGCAATCAGCCCCAGCATTTT.

This clonotype showed up many times. This sequence joins TRBV7-2 and TRBJ1-1; maybe TRBD1 (5 bases). The CDR3 is 14 amino acids. The V gene's germline CDR1 is SGHTA and CDR2 FQGNSA. V lost 3 bases, J lost 0 bases, and 8 bases lay in between. CDR3 in amino acids: CASSLGLLNTEAFF. The CDR3 nucleotides read TGTGCCAGCAGCTTGGGACTCTTGAACACTGAAGCTTTCTTT.

The J gene is TRBJ1-4, the V gene TRBV4-1; D is unresolved. Germline CDR1 reads MGHRA; CDR2 reads YSYEKL. V was clipped by 3 bases and J by 7 bases, with 21 bases between them. This CDR3 comprises 17 residues. CDR3 sequence (DNA): TGCGCCAGCAGCCAGCCGGTATGGGGTAGGTCGGTTGAAAAACTGTTTTTT. The encoded protein is CASSQPVWGRSVEKLFF.

The V gene is TRBV20-1, the J gene TRBJ2-1; D ambiguous. CDR3 length: 13 residues. Between the trimmed V and J ends, which lost 0 bases and 8 bases, there was a span of 11 bases. Germline assignment: CDR1 DFQATT and CDR2 SNEGSKA (reference sequence). CDR3 nucleotides: TGCAGTGCTAGAGATGGGGTGCGCGATGAGCAGTTCTTC. It codes for CSARDGVRDEQFF.

V usage is TRBV7-9 and J usage is TRBJ1-1; D gene uncertain. Germline-derived CDR1 and CDR2 are SEHNR and FQNEAQ (reference sequence). The V gene lost 2 bases and the J gene lost 4 bases, with 17 bases spanning the gap. This CDR3 has 16 residues. CDR3 nucleotide sequence: TGTGCCAGCAGCTTATTTCGGCCAGTTTGGGCCACTGAAGCTTTCTTT. Residues: CASSLFRPVWATEAFF.

This clonotype was counted at least ten times. This chain connects TRBV20-1 to TRBJ1-1; D possibly corresponds to TRBD1 (6 bases). CDR1 and CDR2 (germline): DFQATT, SNEGSKA (reference sequence). The CDR3 spans 16 residues. Trimming pared 0 bases from V and 7 bases from J, leaving 21 bases between. The CDR3 coding sequence is TGCAGTGCTAGAGATCATGAGTGGGCGGGGGCTGGTGAAGCTTTCTTT. Its translation: CSARDHEWAGAGEAFF.

The chain combines TRBV6-2 or TRBV6-3 with TRBJ2-1; the D gene is possibly TRBD2 (5 bases). Trimming removed 11 bases from V and 5 bases from J, with 28 bases in between. CDR3 size: 17 residues. Germline CDR1 reads MNHEY; CDR2 reads SVGEGT. This CDR3 reads CASQALPGGRTDNEQFF. In nucleotides, the CDR3 is TGTGCCTCACAAGCCCTACCTGGCGGGCGGACTGACAATGAGCAGTTCTTC.

This clonotype was seen more than once but under ten times. This may come from a read error, since a much larger clone is one base off. The CDR3 nucleotides are TGTGCCAGCAGCCAAGATTTATTGGGACGGTTTTACAAGCAGTACTTC. Its protein product is CASSQDLLGRFYKQYF. V is TRBV3-1 and J is TRBJ2-7, with D perhaps being TRBD1 or TRBD2 (5 bases each). The CDR3 loop spans 16 amino acids. CDR1 is LGHDT, CDR2 YNNKEL, per germline (reference sequence). V was shortened by 0 bases and J by 8 bases, with 20 bases between the two germline ends.

The rearrangement joins TRBV6-5 to TRBJ2-1, with 7 bases fitting TRBD2. The CDR3 length is 14 residues. Trimming at V came to 2 bases and at J to 8 bases, leaving 6 bases not matched to a gene. The V gene's germline CDR1 is MNHEY and CDR2 SVGAGI. The CDR3 nucleotides read TGTGCCAGCAGTTACGGCCTAGCGGCGGATGAGCAGTTCTTC. Protein product: CASSYGLAADEQFF.

This clonotype was observed a few times. The V call is TRBV7-3, the J call TRBJ2-3; a possible D gene is TRBD2 (6 bases). Germline loops: CDR1 SGHTA, CDR2 FQGTGA. V was pared by 5 bases and J by 0 bases, with 15 bases between. This CDR3 spans 16 amino acids. The chain's CDR3 is CASSPLGSGSTDTQYF. The CDR3 DNA reads as TGTGCCAGCAGCCCCCTGGGCAGCGGGAGCACAGATACGCAGTATTTT.

This clonotype was picked up many times. The chain joins TRBV20-1 to TRBJ1-2; D may be TRBD1 (6 bases). The CDR3 runs 13 residues. Germline assignment: CDR1 DFQATT and CDR2 SNEGSKA (reference sequence). V was clipped by 1 base and J by 4 bases, with 10 bases between them. In DNA form, the CDR3 reads TGCAGTGCTAGAGGCAGGGGCTCCTATGGCTACACCTTC. This translates into CSARGRGSYGYTF.

This clonotype was found a few times. The chain is built from TRBV20-1 and TRBJ1-3; D ambiguous. The CDR3 runs 15 residues. Per the germline V gene, CDR1 is DFQATT and CDR2 is SNEGSKA (reference sequence). V was pared by 0 bases and J by 0 bases, with 9 bases between. The DNA for the CDR3 is TGCAGTGCTAGAGAGGGCAGCCTCTCTGGAAACACCATATATTTT. Translation: CSAREGSLSGNTIYF.

Many counts were recorded for this clonotype. The chain employs TRBV2 and TRBJ1-4; D ambiguous. V was trimmed by 6 bases and J by 4 bases, leaving 12 bases between them. The CDR3 runs 14 residues. CDR1 is SNHLY, CDR2 FYNNEI, per germline. The CDR3 loop is CASSLLRRNEKLFF. The CDR3 DNA reads as TGTGCCAGCAGCCTCCTGAGGCGTAATGAAAAACTGTTTTTT.

This clonotype occurred many times. The chain recombines TRBV28 with TRBJ2-7; possibly TRBD2 for D (5 bases). Germline V gene sequence: CDR1 MDHEN, CDR2 SYDVKM. V was cut by 6 bases and J by 3 bases, with 12 bases left in between. CDR3 length: 13 amino acids. In DNA, the CDR3 is TGTGCCAGCAGCCCCAATAGCGACTACGAGCAGTACTTC. Translated, it gives CASSPNSDYEQYF.

This clonotype came up many times. This chain connects TRBV27 to TRBJ1-2; 9 bases fit TRBD1. Germline assignment: CDR1 MNHEY and CDR2 SMNVEV (reference sequence). The junction had 5 bases not matched to a gene; V was cut back by 7 bases and J by 8 bases. This CDR3 region has 12 residues. CDR3 DNA sequence: TGTGCCAGCATGGGACAGGGAAACGGCTACACCTTC. Its protein product is CASMGQGNGYTF.

This clonotype was counted between two and nine times. One end of the junction is discordant with germline, which a read error may explain. V gene TRBV24-1 combines with J gene TRBJ2-1; possible D gene TRBD2, 7 bases. The CDR3 loop spans 17 amino acids. CDR1 and CDR2 (germline): KGHDR, SFDVKD. CDR3: CATSDGKGGNRDNEQLF. CDR3 DNA: TGTGCCACCAGTGATGGGAAGGGAGGGAATAGGGACAATGAGCAGCTCTTC.

The CDR3 reads CATSSLTGAGSYNEQFF. The CDR3, as DNA: TGTGCCACCAGCAGCCTGACAGGGGCGGGCTCCTACAATGAGCAGTTCTTC. The V and J genes are TRBV15 and TRBJ2-1, with 8 bases fitting TRBD1. Trimming at V came to 3 bases and at J to 0 bases, leaving 7 bases not matched to a gene. The germline CDR1 and CDR2 sequences are LNHNV and YYDKDF (reference sequence). The length of the CDR3 is 17 residues.

This clonotype was seen repeatedly, ten times or more. The V gene is TRBV28, the J gene TRBJ1-1; D not resolved. The CDR3 length is 14 residues. The V end lost 3 bases, the J end lost 7 bases, and 15 bases lay between the germline ends. Germline CDR1 MDHEN, CDR2 SYDVKM. This chain's CDR3 is CASSLGPPRVEAFF. The CDR3 region has the DNA TGTGCCAGCAGTTTGGGCCCCCCCAGAGTTGAAGCTTTCTTT.

This rearrangement joins TRBV29-1 to TRBJ2-5, with a weak D call TRBD2 (5 bases). V was clipped by 2 bases and J by 5 bases, with 27 bases between them. CDR1 and CDR2 from the germline V gene are SQVTM and ANQGSEA. The CDR3 consists of 18 residues. CDR3 sequence (DNA): TGCAGCGTTGAACCAGAATCGACGATAGCGCGGAGTCAGGAGACCCAGTACTTC. Amino acid sequence: CSVEPESTIARSQETQYF.

At least ten counts were recorded for this clonotype. This rearrangement joins TRBV18 to TRBJ2-2; D uncertain. The germline CDR1 and CDR2 sequences are KGHSH and LQKENI. V was pared by 6 bases and J by 3 bases, with 5 bases between. This CDR3 is built from 12 residues. The chain's CDR3 is CASSRYTGELFF. CDR3 in DNA: TGTGCCAGCTCCCGATACACCGGGGAGCTGTTTTTT.

This clonotype was recorded a few times. This sequence joins TRBV30 and TRBJ1-6; 9 bases line up with TRBD1. The CDR3 spans 15 residues. After removal of 4 bases from V and 11 bases from J, the junction contained 12 bases not matched to a gene. Germline-derived CDR1 and CDR2 are GTSNPN and SVGIG (reference sequence). The CDR3 nucleotides are TGTGCCTGGATTCCACGGACAGGGGTATTTCCACCCCTCCACTTT. It codes for CAWIPRTGVFPPLHF.

This clonotype was seen many times. The V and J genes are TRBV5-4 and TRBJ2-1; 7 positions agree with TRBD2. J was trimmed by 4 bases and V by 4 bases; bases with no gene match: 5. The germline V gene has CDR1 SGHNT and CDR2 YYREEE (reference sequence). CDR3 size: 14 residues. The DNA for the CDR3 is TGTGCCAGCAGCCCGGGAGGCCTTTACAATGAGCAGTTCTTC. It specifies CASSPGGLYNEQFF.